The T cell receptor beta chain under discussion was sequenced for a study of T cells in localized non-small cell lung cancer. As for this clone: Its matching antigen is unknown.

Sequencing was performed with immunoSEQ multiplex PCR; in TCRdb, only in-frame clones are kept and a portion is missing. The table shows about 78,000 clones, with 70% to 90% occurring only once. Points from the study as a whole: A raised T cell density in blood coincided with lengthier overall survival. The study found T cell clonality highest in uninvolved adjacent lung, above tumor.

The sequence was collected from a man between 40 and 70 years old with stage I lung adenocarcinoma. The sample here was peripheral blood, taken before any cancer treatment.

The CDR3 DNA reads TGTGCCAGCAGCTTTTCTGCTCCGGGACAGGCTAATGAAAAACTGTTTTTT. It yields the protein CASSFSAPGQANEKLFF. The chain carries TRBV5-5 and TRBJ1-4, with TRBD1 identical over 8 bases. Losses at the gene ends were 2 bases for V and 3 bases for J; bases not matched to a gene: 9. The CDR3 length is 17 residues. CDR1 is SGHKS and CDR2 is YYEKEE in the germline V gene (reference sequence).